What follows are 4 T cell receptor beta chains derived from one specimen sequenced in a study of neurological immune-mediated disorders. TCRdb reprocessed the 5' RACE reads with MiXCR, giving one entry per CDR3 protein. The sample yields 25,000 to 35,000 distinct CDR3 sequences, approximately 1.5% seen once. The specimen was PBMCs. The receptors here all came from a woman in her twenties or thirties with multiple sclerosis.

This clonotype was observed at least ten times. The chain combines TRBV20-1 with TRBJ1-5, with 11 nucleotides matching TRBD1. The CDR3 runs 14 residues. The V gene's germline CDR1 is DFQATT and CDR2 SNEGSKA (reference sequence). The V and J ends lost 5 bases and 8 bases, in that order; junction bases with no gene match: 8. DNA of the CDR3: TGCAGTGCTTCCAGGACAGGGGGCAGGGAGCCCCAGCATTTT. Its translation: CSASRTGGREPQHF.

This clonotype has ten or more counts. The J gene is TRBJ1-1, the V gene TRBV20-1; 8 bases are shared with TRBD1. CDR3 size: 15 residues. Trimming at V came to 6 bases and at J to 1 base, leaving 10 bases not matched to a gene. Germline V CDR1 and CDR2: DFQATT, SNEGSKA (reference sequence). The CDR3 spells CSALSAGQGNTEAFF. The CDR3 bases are TGCAGTGCCCTATCAGCCGGACAGGGGAACACTGAAGCTTTCTTT.

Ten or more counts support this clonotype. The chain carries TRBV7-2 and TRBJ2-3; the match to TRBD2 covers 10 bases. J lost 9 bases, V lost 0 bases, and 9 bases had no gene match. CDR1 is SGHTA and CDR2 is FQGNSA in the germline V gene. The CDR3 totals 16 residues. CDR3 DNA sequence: TGTGCCAGCAGCTTAGCGGCTAGCGGGGGAAGGAAAACGCAGTATTTT. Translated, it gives CASSLAASGGRKTQYF. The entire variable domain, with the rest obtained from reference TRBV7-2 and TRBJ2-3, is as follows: GAGVSQSPSNKVTEKGKDVELRCDPISGHTALYWYRQSLGQGLEFLIYFQGNSAPDKSGLPSDRFSAERTGGSVSTLTIQRTQQEDSAVYLCASSLAASGGRKTQYFGPGTRLTVL.

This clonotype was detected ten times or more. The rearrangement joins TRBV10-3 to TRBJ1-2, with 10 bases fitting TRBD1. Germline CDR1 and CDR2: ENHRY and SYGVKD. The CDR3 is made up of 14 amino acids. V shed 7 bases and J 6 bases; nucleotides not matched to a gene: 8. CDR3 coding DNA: TGTGCCATCACAAGGACAGGGGGTTCGGATGGCTACACCTTC. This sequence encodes CAITRTGGSDGYTF.